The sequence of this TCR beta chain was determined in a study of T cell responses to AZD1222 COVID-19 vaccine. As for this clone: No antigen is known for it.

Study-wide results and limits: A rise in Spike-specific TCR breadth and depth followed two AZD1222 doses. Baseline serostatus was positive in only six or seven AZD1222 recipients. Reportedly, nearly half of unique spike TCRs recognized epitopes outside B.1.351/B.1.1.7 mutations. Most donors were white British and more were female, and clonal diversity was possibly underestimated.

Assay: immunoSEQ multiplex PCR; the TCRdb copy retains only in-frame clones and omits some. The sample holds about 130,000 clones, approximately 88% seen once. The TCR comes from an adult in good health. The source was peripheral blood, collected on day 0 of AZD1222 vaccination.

The CDR3 protein is CASSISGGHAVYGYTF. The CDR3 DNA sequence: TGTGCCAGTAGTATTAGCGGGGGCCACGCGGTCTATGGCTACACCTTC. The chain recombines TRBV19 with TRBJ1-2; a possible D gene is TRBD1 (6 bases). The ends were cut back, 3 bases at V and 4 bases at J, with 18 bases in the middle. Germline values: CDR1 LNHDA, CDR2 SQIVND (reference sequence). This CDR3 comprises 16 residues.